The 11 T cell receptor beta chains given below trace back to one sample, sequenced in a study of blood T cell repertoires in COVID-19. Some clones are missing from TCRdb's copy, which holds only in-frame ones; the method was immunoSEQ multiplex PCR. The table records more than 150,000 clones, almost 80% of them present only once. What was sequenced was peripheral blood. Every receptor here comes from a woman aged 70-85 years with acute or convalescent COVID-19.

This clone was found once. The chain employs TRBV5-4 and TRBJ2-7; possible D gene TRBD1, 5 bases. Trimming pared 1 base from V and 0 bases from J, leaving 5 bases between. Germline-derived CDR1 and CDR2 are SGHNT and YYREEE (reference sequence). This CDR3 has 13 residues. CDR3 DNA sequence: TGTGCCAGCAGCTTGCAGGGCTCCTACGAGCAGTACTTC. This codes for CASSLQGSYEQYF. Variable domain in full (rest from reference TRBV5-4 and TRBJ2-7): ETGVTQSPTHLIKTRGQQVTLRCSSQSGHNTVSWYQQALGQGPQFIFQYYREEENGRGNFPPRFSGLQFPNYSSELNVNALELDDSALYLCASSLQGSYEQYFGPGTRLTVT.

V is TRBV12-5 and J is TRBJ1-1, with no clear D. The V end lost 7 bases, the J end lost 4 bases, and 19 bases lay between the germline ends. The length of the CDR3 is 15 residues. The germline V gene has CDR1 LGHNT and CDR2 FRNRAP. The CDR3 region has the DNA TGTGCTAGTGCCGCAGCGACTTACCCGTTCACTGAAGCTTTCTTT. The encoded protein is CASAAATYPFTEAFF.

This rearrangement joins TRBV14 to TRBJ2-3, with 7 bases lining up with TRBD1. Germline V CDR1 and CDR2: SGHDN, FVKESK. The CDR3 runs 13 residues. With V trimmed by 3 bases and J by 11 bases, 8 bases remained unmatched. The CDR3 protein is CASSQGYRGEQYF. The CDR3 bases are TGTGCCAGCAGCCAGGGGTACAGGGGTGAGCAGTATTTT.

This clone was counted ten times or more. This chain's CDR3 is CASSLVDRGNLNEQFF. CDR3 coding DNA: TGTGCCAGCAGCTTAGTTGACAGGGGGAACCTCAATGAGCAGTTCTTC. This chain uses TRBV7-9 with TRBJ2-1; 9 bases are shared with TRBD1. CDR3 length: 16 amino acids. Trimming took 1 base from V and 6 from J; bases not matched to a gene: 7. Germline V lookup: CDR1 SEHNR, CDR2 FQNEAQ (reference sequence).

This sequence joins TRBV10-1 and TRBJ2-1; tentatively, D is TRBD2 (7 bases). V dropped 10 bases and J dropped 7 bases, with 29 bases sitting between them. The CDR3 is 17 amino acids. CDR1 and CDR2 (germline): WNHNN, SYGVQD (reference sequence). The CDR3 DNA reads TGCGCCACCCCCGGGGGGCAGCGGGTCTTTCAATCAAATGAGCAGTTCTTC. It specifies CATPGGQRVFQSNEQFF.

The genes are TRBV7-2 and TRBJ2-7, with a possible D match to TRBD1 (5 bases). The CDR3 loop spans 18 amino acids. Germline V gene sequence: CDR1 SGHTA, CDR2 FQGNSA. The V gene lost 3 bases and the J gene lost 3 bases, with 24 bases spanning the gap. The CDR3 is CASSFLSGRQNFIYEQYF. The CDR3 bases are TGTGCCAGCAGCTTTCTTTCTGGTCGACAGAACTTTATCTACGAGCAGTACTTC.

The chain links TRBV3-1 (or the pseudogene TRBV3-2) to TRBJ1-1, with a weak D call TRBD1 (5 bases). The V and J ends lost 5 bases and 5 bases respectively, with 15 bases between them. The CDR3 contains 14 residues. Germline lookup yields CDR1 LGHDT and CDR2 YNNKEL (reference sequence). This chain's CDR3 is CASSATGERTEAFF. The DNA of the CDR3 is TGTGCCAGCAGCGCAACAGGAGAGAGAACTGAAGCTTTCTTT.

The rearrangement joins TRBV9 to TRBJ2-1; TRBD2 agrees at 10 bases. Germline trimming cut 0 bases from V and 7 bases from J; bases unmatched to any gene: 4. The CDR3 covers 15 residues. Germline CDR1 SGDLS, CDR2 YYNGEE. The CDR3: CASSVGTSGRNEQFF. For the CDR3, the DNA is TGTGCCAGCAGCGTAGGGACTAGCGGTCGGAATGAGCAGTTCTTC.

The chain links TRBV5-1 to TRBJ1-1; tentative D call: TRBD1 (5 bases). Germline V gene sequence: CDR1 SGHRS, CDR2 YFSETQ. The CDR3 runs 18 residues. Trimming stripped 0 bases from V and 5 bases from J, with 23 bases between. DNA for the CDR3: TGCGCCAGCAGCTTGGGATTGGTTGGGCTGGGGCCTAGGACTGAAGCTTTCTTT. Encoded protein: CASSLGLVGLGPRTEAFF.

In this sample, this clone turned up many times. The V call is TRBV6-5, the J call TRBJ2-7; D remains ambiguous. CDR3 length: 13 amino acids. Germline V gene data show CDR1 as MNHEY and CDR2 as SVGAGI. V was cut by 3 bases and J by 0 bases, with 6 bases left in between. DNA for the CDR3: TGTGCCAGCAGTTATACACACTCCTACGAGCAGTACTTC. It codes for CASSYTHSYEQYF.

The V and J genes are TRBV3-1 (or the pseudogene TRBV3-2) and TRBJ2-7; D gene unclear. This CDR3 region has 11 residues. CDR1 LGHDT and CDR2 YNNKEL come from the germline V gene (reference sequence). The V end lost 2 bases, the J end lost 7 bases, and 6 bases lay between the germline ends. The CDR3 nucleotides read TGTGCCAGCAGCCAAAACCGGGAGCAGTACTTC. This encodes CASSQNREQYF.